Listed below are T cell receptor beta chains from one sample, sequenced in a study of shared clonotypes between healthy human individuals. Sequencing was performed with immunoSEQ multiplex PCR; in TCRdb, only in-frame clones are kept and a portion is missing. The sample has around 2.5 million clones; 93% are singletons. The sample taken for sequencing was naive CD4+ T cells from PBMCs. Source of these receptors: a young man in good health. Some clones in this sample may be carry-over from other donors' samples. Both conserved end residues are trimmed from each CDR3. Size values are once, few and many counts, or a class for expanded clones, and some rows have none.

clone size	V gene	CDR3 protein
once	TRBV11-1	ASSLRGKTHNEQF
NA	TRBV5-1	ASSLTAPPYNEQF
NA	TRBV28	ASSPVAAIYGYT
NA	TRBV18	ASSSISLAGGVGEQY
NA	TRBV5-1	ASSLQHPPYNEQF
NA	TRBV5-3	ARSDEGDSSYGYT
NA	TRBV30	AWSEQENTEAF
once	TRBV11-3	ASSLGRLTDTQY
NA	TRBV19	ASSGFSSSYNEQF
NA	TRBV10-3	AISESTSSETQY
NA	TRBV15	ATSRDLSGRDTDEQF
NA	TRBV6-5	ASSYMADTEAF
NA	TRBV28	ASTNYRWDGYT
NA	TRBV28	ASSPYKGSNEAF
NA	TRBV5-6	ASRSSGRAQETQY